Presented here are 10 T cell receptor beta chains from one specimen sequenced in a study of blood T cells in healthy people across ages. Primers used in a second PCR of roughly 6 to 12 cycles were a sample-barcoded 5' primer and a J-beta primer mix. Via MiXCR, TCRdb re-called the 5' RACE reads, giving one row per CDR3 protein. The sample includes hundreds of thousands of distinct CDR3 sequences, about half of them seen just once. The sequencing input was blood. The source is a man older than 75 in good health.

Many counts were recorded for this clonotype. V usage is TRBV10-3 and J usage is TRBJ1-2; possibly TRBD1 for D (5 bases). This CDR3 is built from 13 residues. Trimming left V 3 bases short and J 2 bases short, with 7 bases between. Germline-derived CDR1 and CDR2 are ENHRY and SYGVKD. CDR3 in DNA: TGTGCCATCAGTGACGGGGACAACTATGGCTACACCTTC. Translated, it gives CAISDGDNYGYTF.

Concerning this clonotype: A much larger clone differs from this one at a single base, so this may be a read error. The chain carries TRBV12-3 or TRBV12-4 and TRBJ2-3; TRBD1 agrees at 7 bases. This CDR3 is 14 amino acids long. CDR3 region: CASNGRRRTGTQYF. The CDR3, as DNA: TGTGCCAGCAACGGACGCCGCCGGACAGGTACGCAGTATTTT.

The chain has TRBV7-6 and TRBJ2-5, with a weak D call TRBD2 (5 bases). Germline values: CDR1 SGHVS, CDR2 FNYEAQ. This CDR3 comprises 15 residues. Trimming shortened V by 3 bases and J by 2 bases, and 13 bases separated the two germline ends. In DNA, the CDR3 is TGTGCCAGCAGCTTCCAGGCGGGCCGACAAGAGACCCAGTACTTC. It encodes CASSFQAGRQETQYF.

The chain joins TRBV15 to TRBJ2-5; the D call may be TRBD1 or TRBD2 (5 bases each). Trimming stripped 5 bases from V and 11 bases from J, with 24 bases between. The CDR3 extends over 15 amino acids. From germline, CDR1 is LNHNV and CDR2 YYDKDF (reference sequence). CDR3 coding DNA: TGTGCCACCAGCGTCCTTCGGGGCGGCGAGGGTGAGCAGTACTTC. Translated: CATSVLRGGEGEQYF.

This clonotype was detected only a few times. The chain is built from TRBV7-2 and TRBJ2-1; tentative D call: TRBD1 (6 bases). The germline gives CDR1 SGHTA, CDR2 FQGNSA. Trimming removed 0 bases at V and 7 bases at J, with 10 bases between. The CDR3 loop spans 14 amino acids. The CDR3 DNA sequence: TGTGCCAGCAGCTTAGCGCCGGGACAAAATGAGCAGTTCTTC. This sequence encodes CASSLAPGQNEQFF. Filled out from reference TRBV7-2 and TRBJ2-1, the complete variable domain reads GAGVSQSPSNKVTEKGKDVELRCDPISGHTALYWYRQSLGQGLEFLIYFQGNSAPDKSGLPSDRFSAERTGGSVSTLTIQRTQQEDSAVYLCASSLAPGQNEQFFGPGTRLTVL.

This clonotype was detected a few times. V is TRBV20-1 and J is TRBJ2-5; TRBD2 agrees at 8 bases. The CDR3 runs to 15 residues. The junction had 10 bases not matched to a gene; V was cut back by 6 bases and J by 1 base. CDR1 DFQATT and CDR2 SNEGSKA come from the germline V gene (reference sequence). The CDR3 coding sequence is TGCAGTGCACCCCCGGGAGGGCGGACCCAAGAGACCCAGTACTTC. It codes for CSAPPGGRTQETQYF.

This clonotype came up a few times. J is TRBJ2-1 and V is TRBV24-1, with 10 bases that match TRBD2. Germline assignment: CDR1 KGHDR and CDR2 SFDVKD. Losses at the gene ends were 1 base for V and 7 bases for J; bases not matched to a gene: 3. There are 15 residues in the CDR3. CDR3 sequence reads: CATSDLGLAANEQFF. The CDR3 DNA is TGTGCCACCAGTGATTTAGGACTAGCGGCAAATGAGCAGTTCTTC.

This chain connects TRBV9 to TRBJ2-5; 7 bases fit TRBD2. The CDR3 runs 15 residues. With V trimmed by 0 bases and J by 5 bases, 7 bases remained unmatched. Germline V lookup: CDR1 SGDLS, CDR2 YYNGEE. The CDR3 sequence: CASSVGRAGRETQYF. CDR3 nucleotides: TGTGCCAGCAGCGTAGGTCGAGCGGGACGTGAGACCCAGTACTTC.

This clonotype was picked up a small number of times. The chain has TRBV2 and TRBJ2-4; D is possibly TRBD2 (6 bases). The CDR3 consists of 17 residues. CDR1 and CDR2 from the germline V gene are SNHLY and FYNNEI. Trimming left V 6 bases short and J 0 bases short, with 18 bases between. CDR3: CASRPGTSEIAKNIQYF. The CDR3 nucleotides read TGTGCCAGCAGGCCCGGGACTTCCGAAATAGCCAAAAACATTCAGTACTTC.

This clonotype has just a few counts. V usage is TRBV7-2 and J usage is TRBJ1-2; 8 nucleotides align to TRBD1. V dropped 0 bases and J dropped 8; count of bases not matched to a gene: 2. Germline loops: CDR1 SGHTA, CDR2 FQGNSA. This CDR3 is built from 13 residues. The DNA of the CDR3 is TGTGCCAGCAGCTTAGCCAGGGGGCGCGGCTACACCTTC. This sequence encodes CASSLARGRGYTF.